The TCR beta chain under discussion was sequenced for a study of T cells after yellow fever vaccination. In the study overall: EM, EMRA, CM and Tscm memory subsets were separated by sorting (using CD3, CD45RA, CCR7 and CD95). General observations from the study: Although the secondary response was weaker, it peaked faster, at day 5 versus 15. Abundant clonotypes (contaminants from the bulk population) could be present in FACS-sorted repertoires.

This clonotype was detected only a few times. Trimming left V 3 bases short and J 0 bases short, with 9 bases between. Germline CDR1 is SEHNR and CDR2 is FQNEAQ (reference sequence). The CDR3 loop spans 15 amino acids. Synthesis of TCR cDNA relied on 5'RACE template switching, which attached a universal primer site and UMIs. TCRdb re-analysed the 5' RACE reads in MiXCR, keeping a single row per CDR3 protein. The repertoire has 25,000 or so distinct CDR3 sequences, over 3.5% of them found once; the top ten carry less than 50%. This TCR derives from a man aged 18 to 29 who received the YFV17D yellow fever vaccine. The chain employs TRBV7-9 and TRBJ1-3; D is possibly TRBD1 (6 bases). Here the sequenced sample was PBMCs, either bulk or a sorted T-cell subset (CD4+, CD8+, memory, or dextramer-sorted; not recorded which), taken on the day of the yellow fever booster vaccination. The chain's CDR3 is CASSLRGHSGNTIYF. In nucleotides, the CDR3 is TGTGCCAGCAGCTTGCGGGGACACTCTGGAAACACCATATATTTT.